This T cell receptor (beta chain) was observed in a study of blood T cell repertoires in COVID-19 (dated by TCRdb to between 2020 and 2021). Background for the entire study: The collaborator samples originated in the United States, Italy and Spain and spanned the acute and convalescent phases of COVID-19. The material from the prospective study consisted of cDNA or gDNA derived from T cells, B-cell-depleted T cells, or PBMCs. The dataset comprised deeply sampled blood TCRbeta repertoires from subjects exposed to, actively infected with, or recovered from COVID-19. The repertoires were released in a freely available public database meant as a resource for research on the immune response to SARS-CoV-2. The samples were drawn from two sources: the first 160 participants of the ongoing ImmuneRACE study, and 1,000 to 1,500 subjects contributed by 6 global collaborators. Nearly every sample came with metadata listing a de-identified subject ID, COVID-19 status, age in years and sex. Where available, HLA class I and class II types were obtained from metadata supplied by the sample provider rather than from assay-based typing. Study-level results and caveats: How much clinical and demographic metadata was included differed by source and by participant, and the metadata was provided uncurated.

From cysteine to phenylalanine, the CDR3 is 12 amino acids long. Only the CDR3 DNA stays, 36 bases, in frame from base 1. Germline trimming amounts to 7 bases on V and 8 bases on J, with 3 as the count of junction bases outside the gene matches. Sequences LNHDA (CDR1) and SQIVND (CDR2) are obtained from the germline V gene (reference sequence). Comments on this clone: Which antigen it targets is not known. No much larger clone exists at a distance of one base, and base qualities are not known.

In Seattle, one collaborating source enrolled patients while the infection was active and tracked those patients longitudinally over the course of disease. Collaborating institutions collected whole blood in K2EDTA tubes following their own protocols. Collaborator samples were shipped for TCRbeta analysis as frozen whole blood, isolated PBMCs, or DNA extracted from either sample type. TCRbeta CDR3 regions were amplified from genomic DNA using the immunoSEQ Assay, a bias-controlled multiplex PCR. The original methods were these. Within the assay, amplification of reference gene primers was used to estimate how many nucleated cells each sample contained. To quantify the absolute abundance of each unique TCRbeta CDR3 rearrangement, sequence reads were collapsed and filtered. For each sample, productive Simpson clonality was calculated as the square root of Simpson's diversity index across productive rearrangements. Entries here come from immuneACCESS through TCRdb and include only in-frame sequences with V and J called. Some clones fail to appear in such tables; in the studies checked, an unresolved V gene covers under half of the shortfall, and the cause of the remainder is unknown. The DNA gave D and trimming, while V, J and clone size come from that table. This sample has fewer than 400,000 clones in its table, and around nine tenths of those were observed once. The ten most abundant clones make up less than 2% of the sample.

Sequencing was carried out using peripheral blood. The rearranged chain carries TRBV19 and TRBJ1-2, with 11 bases in between that match TRBD1. The sequence came from a woman in her twenties or thirties with COVID-19, enrolled during active disease. At the DNA level, the sequence is TGTGCCAGTATCGGGACAGGGGGAGGCTACACCTTC. Its protein product is CASIGTGGGYTF.